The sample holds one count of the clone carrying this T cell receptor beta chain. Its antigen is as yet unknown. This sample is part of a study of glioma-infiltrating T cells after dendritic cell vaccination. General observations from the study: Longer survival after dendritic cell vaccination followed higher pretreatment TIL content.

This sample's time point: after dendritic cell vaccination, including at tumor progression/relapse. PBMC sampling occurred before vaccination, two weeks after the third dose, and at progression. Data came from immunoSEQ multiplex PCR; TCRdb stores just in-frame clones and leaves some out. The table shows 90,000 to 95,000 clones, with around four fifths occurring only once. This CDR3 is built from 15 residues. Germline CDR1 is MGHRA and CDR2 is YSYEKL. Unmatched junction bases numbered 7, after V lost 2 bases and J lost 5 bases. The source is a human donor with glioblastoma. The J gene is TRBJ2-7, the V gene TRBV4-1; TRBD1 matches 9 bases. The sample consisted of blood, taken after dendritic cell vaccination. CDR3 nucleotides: TGCGCCAGCAGCCAACTACCGACAGGGGGTAACGAGCAGTACGTC. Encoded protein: CASSQLPTGGNEQYV.